A single sample gave rise to the 3 T cell receptor beta chains below, sequenced in a study of blood T cell repertoires in COVID-19. TCRdb keeps only in-frame clones here, not all; method: immunoSEQ multiplex PCR. The sample lists 170,000 or so clones, 85% to 90% occurring once. The material sequenced was peripheral blood. The source is a man aged 40-55 years with active or convalescent COVID-19.

The V gene is TRBV7-9, the J gene TRBJ2-1; D is unresolved. This CDR3 comprises 15 residues. Germline loops: CDR1 SEHNR, CDR2 FQNEAQ (reference sequence). Deletions cut 1 base from V and 0 bases from J, with 7 bases between. CDR3: CASSLGESSYNEQFF. The CDR3 coding sequence is TGTGCCAGCAGCTTAGGAGAGAGCTCCTACAATGAGCAGTTCTTC.

The V gene is TRBV4-1, the J gene TRBJ1-1, with TRBD1 identical over 10 bases. J gave up 5 bases and V 4 bases, and 7 bases lay outside the gene matches. Germline loops: CDR1 MGHRA, CDR2 YSYEKL. The CDR3 loop spans 15 amino acids. The CDR3 region is CASSPPTGGETEAFF. The CDR3 DNA sequence: TGCGCCAGCAGCCCCCCGACAGGGGGCGAAACTGAAGCTTTCTTT.

The chain has TRBV7-2 and TRBJ1-6; 7 nucleotides line up with TRBD1. The CDR3 covers 15 residues. V was clipped by 1 base and J by 8 bases; unmatched bases: 5. The germline V gene encodes CDR1 SGHTA and CDR2 FQGNSA. As DNA, the CDR3 is TGTGCCAGCAGCTTAGAACAGGGGCACGATTCACCCCTCCACTTT. Protein sequence: CASSLEQGHDSPLHF. The full variable domain, completed using reference TRBV7-2 and TRBJ1-6, is GAGVSQSPSNKVTEKGKDVELRCDPISGHTALYWYRQSLGQGLEFLIYFQGNSAPDKSGLPSDRFSAERTGGSVSTLTIQRTQQEDSAVYLCASSLEQGHDSPLHFGNGTRLTVT.